One sample yielded the 12 T cell receptor beta chains listed below, sequenced in a study of blood T cell repertoires in COVID-19. TCRdb's copy holds only in-frame clones and misses some; the assay was immunoSEQ multiplex PCR. The sample includes 300,000 to 400,000 clones, 88% seen only once; the top ten take 1.6%. The sequencing sample was made of peripheral blood. The receptors were gathered from a woman aged 25 to 39 with COVID-19, enrolled during active disease.

This clone was detected only a few times. V gene TRBV2 combines with J gene TRBJ2-7; TRBD2 matches at 10 bases. The CDR3 runs to 16 residues. Germline V gives CDR1 SNHLY, CDR2 FYNNEI. Trimming took 6 bases from V and 2 from J; bases not matched to a gene: 10. CDR3 in amino acids: CASRVPGTSEAYEQYF. The CDR3 DNA sequence: TGTGCCAGCAGGGTACCTGGGACTAGCGAAGCCTACGAGCAGTACTTC.

The CDR3 sequence is CASSLTSGGFGELFF. The CDR3 nucleotides read TGCGCCAGCAGCTTGACTAGCGGGGGCTTCGGGGAGCTGTTTTTT. The gene calls are TRBV5-1 and TRBJ2-2, with 11 bases that match TRBD2. In germline, CDR1 is SGHRS, CDR2 YFSETQ. This CDR3 contains 15 residues. The V and J ends lost 1 base and 7 bases, in that order; junction bases with no gene match: 3.

This clone was counted a single time. The chain recombines TRBV4-1 with TRBJ2-3; TRBD2 is a possible D gene (6 bases). The CDR3 consists of 14 residues. Between the trimmed V and J ends, which lost 4 bases and 5 bases, there was a span of 13 bases. Germline loops: CDR1 MGHRA, CDR2 YSYEKL. This CDR3 reads CASSPTGREDTQYF. The DNA for the CDR3 is TGCGCCAGCAGCCCCACGGGGCGGGAAGATACGCAGTATTTT.

This sequence joins TRBV6-5 and TRBJ1-1, with 8 bases that match TRBD1. Germline CDR1 reads MNHEY; CDR2 reads SVGAGI. The CDR3 is 14 residues long. V trimming: 6 bases; J trimming: 1 base; junction bases outside the gene matches: 4. The CDR3 sequence: CASRVDRGNTEAFF. For the CDR3, the DNA is TGTGCCAGCAGGGTAGACAGGGGGAACACTGAAGCTTTCTTT.

The chain carries TRBV5-1 and TRBJ1-5, with TRBD1 identical over 8 bases. Trimming took 2 bases from V and 5 from J; bases not matched to a gene: 0. Germline-derived CDR1 and CDR2 are SGHRS and YFSETQ. This CDR3 region has 13 residues. DNA of the CDR3: TGCGCCAGCAGCTTACAGGGGGATCAGCCCCAGCATTTT. This codes for CASSLQGDQPQHF.

Only one count was recorded for this clone. The chain uses TRBV28 and TRBJ1-1, with D perhaps matching TRBD1 (5 bases). CDR3 length: 13 residues. V was trimmed by 8 bases and J by 11 bases, leaving 21 bases between them. Germline CDR1 MDHEN, CDR2 SYDVKM. The DNA of the CDR3 is TGTGCCAGCCGTGGCAGGGCAGCAGGTAGGGCTTTCTTT. Translating gives CASRGRAAGRAFF.

V and J are TRBV18 and TRBJ2-3, with a possible D match to TRBD1 (6 bases). This CDR3 contains 14 residues. Per the germline V gene, CDR1 is KGHSH and CDR2 is LQKENI. Trimming left V 2 bases short and J 3 bases short, with 9 bases between. The CDR3 sequence: CASSPSQGTDTQYF. The CDR3 nucleotides read TGTGCCAGCTCACCATCACAGGGAACAGATACGCAGTATTTT. Based on the CDR3 plus reference TRBV18 and TRBJ2-3, the full variable domain is NAGVMQNPRHLVRRRGQEARLRCSPMKGHSHVYWYRQLPEEGLKFMVYLQKENIIDESGMPKERFSAEFPKEGPSILRIQQVVRGDSAAYFCASSPSQGTDTQYFGPGTRLTVL.

The genes are TRBV9 and TRBJ2-1, with 10 bases fitting TRBD1. The V gene's germline CDR1 is SGDLS and CDR2 YYNGEE. CDR3 size: 16 residues. Trimming removed 4 bases from V and 3 bases from J; junction bases left unmatched: 7. DNA for the CDR3: TGTGCCAGCAGCACAGACAGGGGGCTAGTCTACAATGAGCAGTTCTTC. Translating gives CASSTDRGLVYNEQFF.

This clone was picked up a small number of times. The V gene is TRBV5-4, the J gene TRBJ1-4; the match to TRBD1 covers 10 bases. This CDR3 is built from 15 residues. J gave up 6 bases and V 3 bases, and 5 bases lay outside the gene matches. Germline CDR1 is SGHNT and CDR2 is YYREEE (reference sequence). DNA for the CDR3: TGTGCCAGCAGCTCCTGGACAGGGGGAGATGAAAAACTGTTTTTT. It encodes CASSSWTGGDEKLFF. The full variable domain, completed using reference TRBV5-4 and TRBJ1-4, is ETGVTQSPTHLIKTRGQQVTLRCSSQSGHNTVSWYQQALGQGPQFIFQYYREEENGRGNFPPRFSGLQFPNYSSELNVNALELDDSALYLCASSSWTGGDEKLFFGSGTQLSVL.

This clone was observed once. The V call is TRBV19, the J call TRBJ1-5; the D is unclear. The CDR3 covers 14 residues. Germline CDR1 is LNHDA and CDR2 is SQIVND (reference sequence). The ends were cut back, 6 bases at V and 7 bases at J, with 16 bases in the middle. The CDR3 DNA is TGTGCCAGTAGCTCCGCCGGGGTTGAGCAGCCCCAGCATTTT. Encoded protein: CASSSAGVEQPQHF. The variable domain in full, completed from reference TRBV19 and TRBJ1-5, reads DGGITQSPKYLFRKEGQNVTLSCEQNLNHDAMYWYRQDPGQGLRLIYYSQIVNDFQKGDIAEGYSVSREKKESFPLTVTSAQKNPTAFYLCASSSAGVEQPQHFGDGTRLSIL.

The rearrangement uses TRBV18 and TRBJ1-5; D is unclear. The V gene's germline CDR1 is KGHSH and CDR2 LQKENI. V was clipped by 4 bases and J by 8 bases, with 18 bases between them. This CDR3 has 15 residues. CDR3 DNA sequence: TGTGCCAGCTCACTGGGTGTTTTGGGGAGCGAGCCCCAGCATTTT. Amino acids: CASSLGVLGSEPQHF.

The chain couples TRBV7-8 to TRBJ1-1, with D perhaps TRBD1 (6 bases). The CDR3 runs 13 residues. The V end was cut by 6 bases, the J end by 6 bases, with 14 bases between. Germline lookup yields CDR1 SGHVS and CDR2 FQNEAQ. CDR3 DNA: TGTGCCAGCAGACCCTACGGACAGCCTGAAGCTTTCTTT. Translated, it gives CASRPYGQPEAFF. The full variable domain, in which reference TRBV7-8 and TRBJ1-1 provide the parts outside the CDR3, is GAGVSQSPRYKVAKRGQDVALRCDPISGHVSLFWYQQALGQGPEFLTYFQNEAQLDKSGLPSDRFFAERPEGSVSTLKIQRTQQEDSAVYLCASRPYGQPEAFFGQGTRLTVV.